These 10 T cell receptor beta chains were sequenced from one sample in a study of OX40 agonist ivuxolimab in advanced cancers. Libraries were prepared by immunoSEQ multiplex PCR; TCRdb keeps only in-frame clonotypes and omits some of them. Of some 70,000 clones listed, approximately 81% are singletons. The source material was CD4+ or CD8+ T cells sorted from blood, sampled in a trial of the OX40 agonist ivuxolimab. The receptors shown here come from an adult with an advanced solid tumor such as melanoma, head and neck, liver or kidney cancer.

This clone was found a few times. This rearrangement joins TRBV5-3 to TRBJ1-4, with D maybe TRBD1 (6 bases). TRBV5-3 counts as an open reading frame of uncertain function. Trimming took off 5 bases at V and 8 bases at J, with 16 bases between the two ends. The CDR3 is 14 amino acids. The CDR3: CARSTGHSLEKLFF. Written as DNA, the CDR3 is TGTGCCAGAAGTACGGGACACAGTCTGGAAAAACTGTTTTTT.

This chain joins TRBV28 and TRBJ2-3; D is possibly TRBD2 (6 bases). Germline values: CDR1 MDHEN, CDR2 SYDVKM. This CDR3 has 13 amino acids. Trimming stripped 3 bases from V and 4 bases from J, with 8 bases between. This CDR3 is CASSLTSSDTQYF. DNA of the CDR3: TGTGCCAGCAGTTTGACTAGTTCAGATACGCAGTATTTT.

This sequence joins TRBV7-9 and TRBJ1-2; TRBD1 aligns across 7 bases. The length of the CDR3 is 13 residues. Germline CDR1 and CDR2: SEHNR and FQNEAQ (reference sequence). With V trimmed by 6 bases and J by 4 bases, 5 bases remained unmatched. The chain's CDR3 is CASSPGTAYGYTF. The CDR3, as DNA: TGTGCCAGCAGTCCCGGGACAGCCTATGGCTACACCTTC.

The chain recombines TRBV6-6 with TRBJ1-4, with D uncertain. Germline CDR1 reads MNHNY; CDR2 reads SVGAGI (reference sequence). This CDR3 comprises 13 residues. The V end lost 8 bases, the J end lost 5 bases, and 12 bases lay between the germline ends. The DNA of the CDR3 is TGTGCCAGCGACGGACTTAGCAATGAAAAACTGTTTTTT. This translates into CASDGLSNEKLFF.

This clone was seen just once. V usage is TRBV5-5 and J usage is TRBJ1-4; 8 bases map to TRBD1. From germline, CDR1 is SGHKS and CDR2 YYEKEE (reference sequence). The V and J ends lost 5 bases and 8 bases, in that order; junction bases with no gene match: 8. The CDR3 runs 14 residues. CDR3 sequence: CASRLGQGREKLFF. The CDR3 bases are TGTGCCAGCAGACTCGGACAGGGAAGGGAAAAACTGTTTTTT.

This CDR3 reads CASSEQGSYEQYF. CDR3 DNA: TGCGCCAGCAGTGAGCAGGGGTCCTACGAGCAGTACTTC. The rearrangement joins TRBV10-2 to TRBJ2-7; D might be TRBD1 (6 bases). V lost 2 bases to trimming and J lost 1 base, with 6 bases between them. Per germline, CDR1 WSHSY and CDR2 SAAADI. The length of the CDR3 is 13 residues.

The gene calls are TRBV19 and TRBJ1-1; no definite D call. Germline V CDR1 and CDR2: LNHDA, SQIVND (reference sequence). This CDR3 spans 13 amino acids. The V and J ends lost 7 bases and 0 bases respectively, with 9 bases between them. Here the CDR3 DNA reads TGTGCCAGTAAGCCACGGATGAACACTGAAGCTTTCTTT. The encoded protein is CASKPRMNTEAFF.

V and J are TRBV7-9 and TRBJ1-1; no clear D. The V and J ends lost 2 bases and 5 bases respectively, with 12 bases between them. Germline lookup yields CDR1 SEHNR and CDR2 FQNEAQ (reference sequence). The CDR3 spans 14 residues. DNA of the CDR3: TGTGCCAGCAGCTTATGGGGTTTAGAGACTGAAGCTTTCTTT. Translated: CASSLWGLETEAFF.

This clone has only a few counts. The chain employs TRBV6-1 and TRBJ1-5; D is unclear. The CDR3 totals 15 residues. Between the trimmed V and J ends, which lost 8 bases and 2 bases, there was a span of 16 bases. CDR1 and CDR2 from the germline V gene are MNHNS and SASEGT. The CDR3 protein is CASSRRELGNQPQHF. The CDR3 coding sequence is TGTGCCAGCTCAAGACGCGAGCTTGGCAATCAGCCCCAGCATTTT.

The rearrangement joins TRBV7-3 to TRBJ1-2, with TRBD1 matching over 8 bases. CDR1 SGHTA and CDR2 FQGTGA come from the germline V gene. This CDR3 region has 13 residues. V dropped 4 bases and J dropped 6; count of bases not matched to a gene: 4. Here the CDR3 reads CASSSGQGDGYTF. The CDR3 DNA reads as TGTGCCAGCAGCTCCGGACAGGGAGATGGCTACACCTTC. The entire variable domain, with the rest obtained from reference TRBV7-3 and TRBJ1-2, is as follows: GAGVSQTPSNKVTEKGKYVELRCDPISGHTALYWYRQSLGQGPEFLIYFQGTGAADDSGLPNDRFFAVRPEGSVSTLKIQRTERGDSAVYLCASSSGQGDGYTFGSGTRLTVV.